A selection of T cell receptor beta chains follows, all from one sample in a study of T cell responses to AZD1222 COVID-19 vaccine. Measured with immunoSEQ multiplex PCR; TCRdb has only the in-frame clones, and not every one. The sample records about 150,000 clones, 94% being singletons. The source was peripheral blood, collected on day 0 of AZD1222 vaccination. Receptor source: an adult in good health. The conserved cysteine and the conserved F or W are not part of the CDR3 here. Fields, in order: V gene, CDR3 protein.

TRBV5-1,ASSLAGQGTDTQY
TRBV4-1,ASSQGRGNTHNEQF
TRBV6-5,ASSLGSGGNTIY
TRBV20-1,SATGSAGYT
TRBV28,ASREDRGNYGYT
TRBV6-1,ASSETYYGYT
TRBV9,ASSVGTGNYGYT
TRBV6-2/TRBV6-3,ASSSGPDYNEQF
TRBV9,ASSVGTDNYGYT
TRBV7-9,ASSTTLSGTSGYNEQF
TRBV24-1,ATSDARGLQGQETQY
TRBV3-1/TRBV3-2,ASSHLGSGSYNSPLH
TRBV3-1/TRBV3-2,ASSQRQTQETQY
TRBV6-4,ASSDSPAGGSDTQY
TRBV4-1,ASSQVRWATDTQY
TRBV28,ASSLAYGYT
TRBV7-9,ASSTAPAGNTIY
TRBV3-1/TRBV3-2,ASSPYPVGPRSGANVLT
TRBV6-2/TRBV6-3,ASSYPGGRTDTQY
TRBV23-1,AGEGLADNEQF
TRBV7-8,ASSLLDYWARGGSRKTSGYT
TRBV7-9,ASSLGGKLETQY
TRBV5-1,ASSTGLAGTGELF
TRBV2,ASNINAQY
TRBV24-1,ATSDSAPDTQY
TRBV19,ASISGAEGYT
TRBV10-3,AISPPAPNVLT
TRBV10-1,ASSDQNTGELF
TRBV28,AAVTGRGRGNQPQH
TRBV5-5,ASSPGHPAYGYT
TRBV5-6,ASSLGWPGVRQPQH
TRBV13,ASSLVQGETEAF
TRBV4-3,ASSQVGVNNEQF
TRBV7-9,ASRPGTGSNTEAF
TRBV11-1,ASSKDPGLQETQY
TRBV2,ASSEGLAMDRELF
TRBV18,ASSPPQGTGYGYT
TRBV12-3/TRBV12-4,ASSSGRGAF
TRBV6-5,ASGGGRAWGYT
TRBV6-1,ASSEGGGGSYNEQF
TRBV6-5,ASSGQGLTGELF
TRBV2,ASSEYSSNEQF